Below, 18 T cell receptor beta chains from the same sample are listed, as sequenced in a study of cytomegalovirus exposure and HLA in healthy donors. Both 60 Vbeta primers and 13 Jbeta primers went into the PCR. Profiling relied on immunoSEQ multiplex PCR, and the TCRdb table lists in-frame clones only, not all of them. The table lists roughly 140,000 clones, over 60% of them singletons. The sample was PBMCs. These receptors all stem from a man in his forties or fifties in good health and CMV-seropositive.

This clone was found a few times. This chain uses TRBV19 with TRBJ1-4; tentatively, D is TRBD1 (5 bases). The CDR3 consists of 14 residues. Germline V gene data show CDR1 as LNHDA and CDR2 as SQIVND (reference sequence). Trimming cost V 4 bases and J 4 bases, with 10 bases left between them. The DNA for the CDR3 is TGTGCCAGTAGTAGCGGACAAATTAATGAAAAACTGTTTTTT. Protein sequence: CASSSGQINEKLFF. The full variable domain, with the rest looked up from reference TRBV19 and TRBJ1-4, is DGGITQSPKYLFRKEGQNVTLSCEQNLNHDAMYWYRQDPGQGLRLIYYSQIVNDFQKGDIAEGYSVSREKKESFPLTVTSAQKNPTAFYLCASSSGQINEKLFFGSGTQLSVL.

The genes are TRBV7-9 and TRBJ1-1, with D unresolved. V was shortened by 1 base and J by 2 bases, with 11 bases between the two germline ends. The germline V gene encodes CDR1 SEHNR and CDR2 FQNEAQ (reference sequence). This CDR3 is 15 amino acids long. As DNA, the CDR3 is TGTGCCAGCAGCTTAGAAGTTGTCTACAACACTGAAGCTTTCTTT. This encodes CASSLEVVYNTEAFF.

The J gene is TRBJ2-1, the V gene TRBV6-6; D is possibly TRBD2 (6 bases). Deletions cut 8 bases from V and 7 bases from J, with 15 bases between. From germline, CDR1 is MNHNY and CDR2 SVGAGI (reference sequence). The CDR3 spans 13 residues. The DNA for the CDR3 is TGTGCCAGCTGTAGCGGCCCCCGGAATGAGCAGTTCTTC. Its protein is CASCSGPRNEQFF.

The rearrangement uses TRBV28 and TRBJ1-2; 7 positions match TRBD1. V shed 2 bases, J shed 7 bases, and the junction held 4 bases outside the gene matches. The CDR3 runs to 13 residues. CDR1 and CDR2 (germline): MDHEN, SYDVKM. DNA of the CDR3: TGTGCCAGCAGTTTAGGGCAGGGGGTTGGCTACACCTTC. Its protein product is CASSLGQGVGYTF.

This chain links TRBV10-3 with TRBJ2-5; 8 bases match TRBD1. V lost 3 bases to trimming and J lost 0 bases; unmatched junction nucleotides: 9. The CDR3 is made up of 17 amino acids. Per the germline V gene, CDR1 is ENHRY and CDR2 is SYGVKD. The CDR3 sequence: CAISDYRGVRYQETQYF. The CDR3 DNA sequence: TGTGCCATCAGTGATTACAGGGGGGTTCGGTACCAAGAGACCCAGTACTTC.

The V call is TRBV21-1, the J call TRBJ2-7; the table's D gene call, TRBD1, was not cross checked with the DNA. TRBV21-1 is a pseudogene. CDR3 length: 16 residues. CDR3 DNA: TGTGCCAGCAGCACCCGACAGGGACTGGGTGCCTACGAGCAGTACTTC. This encodes CASSTRQGLGAYEQYF.

The chain employs TRBV7-8 and TRBJ1-2; D unclear. The CDR3 is 14 residues long. Looked up from germline, CDR1 is SGHVS and CDR2 is FQNEAQ. V lost 3 bases and J lost 0, with 8 bases in between. The DNA for the CDR3 is TGTGCCAGCAGCTTCGACTGGTCTAACTATGGCTACACCTTC. It translates to CASSFDWSNYGYTF.

The table lists this clone with a count of one. The V and J genes are TRBV6-1 and TRBJ2-7, with 7 bases identical to TRBD1. The CDR3 covers 13 residues. J gave up 3 bases and V 4 bases, and 3 bases lay outside the gene matches. Germline assignment: CDR1 MNHNS and CDR2 SASEGT. In nucleotides, the CDR3 is TGTGCCAGCAGTGTAAGACAGGGCTACGAGCAGTACTTC. Protein: CASSVRQGYEQYF.

V and J are TRBV9 and TRBJ2-3; D gene ambiguous. Germline CDR1 reads SGDLS; CDR2 reads YYNGEE. V was shortened by 4 bases and J by 4 bases, with 7 bases between the two germline ends. The CDR3 runs to 12 residues. CDR3 DNA sequence: TGTGCCAGCAGCCCCTCCCCAGATACGCAGTATTTT. Residues: CASSPSPDTQYF. The full variable domain, with the rest looked up from reference TRBV9 and TRBJ2-3, is DSGVTQTPKHLITATGQRVTLRCSPRSGDLSVYWYQQSLDQGLQFLIQYYNGEERAKGNILERFSAQQFPDLHSELNLSSLELGDSALYFCASSPSPDTQYFGPGTRLTVL.

The CDR3 sequence: CASTPGGNYGYTF. CDR3 sequence (DNA): TGTGCCAGCACTCCTGGGGGGAACTATGGCTACACCTTC. The chain has TRBV6-5 and TRBJ1-2, with TRBD1 as a possible D gene (5 bases). The CDR3 contains 13 residues. Looked up from germline, CDR1 is MNHEY and CDR2 is SVGAGI. Trimming cost V 7 bases and J 2 bases, with 11 bases left between them.

The CDR3 coding sequence is TGCGCCAGCAGCCTCGAAGGGTGGAGCGGAAGCTCCTACGAGCAGTACTTC. Translation gives CASSLEGWSGSSYEQYF. The gene calls are TRBV4-1 and TRBJ2-7; maybe TRBD2 (5 bases). CDR1 and CDR2 from the germline V gene are MGHRA and YSYEKL. Between the trimmed V and J ends, which lost 4 bases and 0 bases, there was a span of 19 bases. The CDR3 covers 17 residues.

The V gene is TRBV5-6, the J gene TRBJ2-1, with D possibly TRBD2 on 6 matching bases. Per germline, CDR1 SGHDT and CDR2 YYEEEE. The length of the CDR3 is 16 residues. V was cut by 3 bases and J by 5 bases, with 18 bases left in between. The CDR3 region has the DNA TGTGCCAGCAGCTGGGTAACTAGCTTTAGCGACAATGAGCAGTTCTTC. Protein: CASSWVTSFSDNEQFF.

This chain connects TRBV4-1 to TRBJ1-1; 8 positions agree with TRBD1. This CDR3 region has 17 residues. CDR1 MGHRA and CDR2 YSYEKL come from the germline V gene. V lost 4 bases, J lost 3 bases, and 13 bases stayed unmatched. The CDR3 here is CASSRTLVQGVHTEAFF. As DNA, the CDR3 is TGCGCCAGCAGCCGTACACTCGTACAGGGGGTTCACACTGAAGCTTTCTTT.

This rearrangement joins TRBV5-1 to TRBJ2-7; 15 bases map to TRBD2. With 3 bases clipped from V and 4 bases from J, the junction kept 2 bases outside the gene matches. This CDR3 spans 15 amino acids. CDR1 and CDR2 (germline): SGHRS, YFSETQ. Written as DNA, the CDR3 is TGCGCCAGCAGCTCCGGGACTAGCGGGAGGTACGAGCAGTACTTC. Translated: CASSSGTSGRYEQYF.

The chain uses TRBV5-4 and TRBJ1-2, with 8 positions matching TRBD1. V gave up 1 base and J gave up 7 bases; unmatched junction bases: 15. Germline V gene sequence: CDR1 SGHNT, CDR2 YYREEE (reference sequence). This CDR3 comprises 17 residues. CDR3 bases: TGTGCCAGCAGCTTGCTCAGGGGGCTATACCCTCCCGGTGGCTACACCTTC. Protein product: CASSLLRGLYPPGGYTF.

The V gene is TRBV11-2, the J gene TRBJ1-1; D unresolved. The CDR3 spans 14 residues. Trimming took off 1 base at V and 1 base at J, with 7 bases between the two ends. Germline V gene lookup returns CDR1 SGHAT and CDR2 FQNNGV. CDR3 protein: CASSLGPKNTEAFF. As DNA, the CDR3 is TGTGCCAGCAGCTTAGGGCCGAAGAACACTGAAGCTTTCTTT.

The gene calls are TRBV5-1 and TRBJ2-5, with 9 bases aligning to TRBD1. CDR3 length: 14 residues. CDR1 and CDR2 from the germline V gene are SGHRS and YFSETQ. Unmatched junction bases numbered 4, after V lost 4 bases and J lost 3 bases. CDR3 nucleotide sequence: TGCGCCAGCAGCCTCACAGGGGGCGAAGAGACCCAGTACTTC. It is translated as CASSLTGGEETQYF. Looking up the rest from reference TRBV5-1 and TRBJ2-5 gives the full variable domain: KAGVTQTPRYLIKTRGQQVTLSCSPISGHRSVSWYQQTPGQGLQFLFEYFSETQRNKGNFPGRFSGRQFSNSRSEMNVSTLELGDSALYLCASSLTGGEETQYFGPGTRLLVL.

This clone was counted once. The CDR3 nucleotides read TGTGCCAGTAGTATAGCCGGGACAGGATACACTGAAGCTTTCTTT. Encoded protein: CASSIAGTGYTEAFF. This chain links TRBV19 with TRBJ1-1; 8 bases are a match to TRBD1. Trimming cost V 1 base and J 3 bases; bases outside gene matches: 4. Germline V gives CDR1 LNHDA, CDR2 SQIVND (reference sequence). This CDR3 contains 15 residues.